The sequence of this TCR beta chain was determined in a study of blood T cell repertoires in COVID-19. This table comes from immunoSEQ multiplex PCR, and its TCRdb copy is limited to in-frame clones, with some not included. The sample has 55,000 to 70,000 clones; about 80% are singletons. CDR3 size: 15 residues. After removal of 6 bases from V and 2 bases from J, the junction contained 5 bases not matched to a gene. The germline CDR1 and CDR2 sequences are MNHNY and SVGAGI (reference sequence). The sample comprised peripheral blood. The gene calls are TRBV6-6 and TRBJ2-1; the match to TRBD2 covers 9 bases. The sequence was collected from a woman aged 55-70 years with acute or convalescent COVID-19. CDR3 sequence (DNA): TGTGCCAGCAGGGTAGCGGGGGCCACCTACAATGAGCAGTTCTTC. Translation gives CASRVAGATYNEQFF.